A single sample gave rise to the 11 T cell receptor beta chains below, sequenced in a study of shared clonotypes between healthy human individuals. Profiling relied on immunoSEQ multiplex PCR, and the TCRdb table lists in-frame clones only, not all of them. The sample records 2 million to 3 million clones, around 90% being singletons. The source material was naive CD4+ T cells sorted from blood. Subset indicated: CD45RA+ positively selected. The receptors here all came from a man younger than 35 in good health.

This sequence joins TRBV19 and TRBJ2-5; D may correspond to TRBD1 or TRBD2 (5 bases each). The V end lost 4 bases, the J end lost 3 bases, and 9 bases lay between the germline ends. CDR3 length: 13 residues. The germline V gene encodes CDR1 LNHDA and CDR2 SQIVND (reference sequence). The chain's CDR3 is CASSNGAKETQYF. DNA of the CDR3: TGTGCCAGTAGTAACGGGGCTAAAGAGACCCAGTACTTC. Together with reference TRBV19 and TRBJ2-5, the CDR3 gives the full variable domain: DGGITQSPKYLFRKEGQNVTLSCEQNLNHDAMYWYRQDPGQGLRLIYYSQIVNDFQKGDIAEGYSVSREKKESFPLTVTSAQKNPTAFYLCASSNGAKETQYFGPGTRLLVL.

With regard to this clone: A read error may produce the germline difference seen at one junction end. The genes are TRBV4-1 and TRBJ2-4; D is unclear. This CDR3 is 15 amino acids long. Germline assignment: CDR1 MGHRA and CDR2 YSYEKL. The CDR3 protein is CASSEERITKNIQYF. The CDR3, as DNA: TGCGCCAGCAGCGAAGAGAGGATTACCAAAAACATTCAGTACTTC.

The rearrangement joins TRBV14 to TRBJ2-1, with TRBD2 as a possible D gene (6 bases). The V end lost 3 bases, the J end lost 4 bases, and 7 bases lay between the germline ends. Germline V gene sequence: CDR1 SGHDN, CDR2 FVKESK. This CDR3 comprises 13 residues. In DNA form, the CDR3 reads TGTGCCAGCAGCCAGGAGGGGTACAATGAGCAGTTCTTC. Translated, it gives CASSQEGYNEQFF.

This chain links TRBV5-4 with TRBJ2-7, with 9 nucleotides matching TRBD2. CDR1 and CDR2 (germline): SGHNT, YYREEE (reference sequence). V shed 4 bases and J 5 bases; nucleotides not matched to a gene: 10. The CDR3 is made up of 15 amino acids. CDR3 DNA sequence: TGTGCCAGCAGCAGCTCTAGCGGGGTACGCCACGAGCAGTACTTC. This gives the protein CASSSSSGVRHEQYF.

This rearrangement joins TRBV7-2 to TRBJ2-1; 9 bases agree with TRBD1. Germline CDR1 reads SGHTA; CDR2 reads FQGNSA. The CDR3 sequence is 14 residues long. J gave up 8 bases and V 5 bases, and 7 bases lay outside the gene matches. The CDR3 DNA follows: TGTGCCAGCAGCGGGGGGACAGGGAGGTATGAGCAGTTCTTC. Amino acid sequence: CASSGGTGRYEQFF.

This sequence joins TRBV18 and TRBJ2-1; no definite D call. This CDR3 has 13 residues. The ends were cut back, 1 base at V and 9 bases at J, with 10 bases in the middle. From germline, CDR1 is KGHSH and CDR2 LQKENI. The CDR3 reads CASSPLLDGEQFF. DNA of the CDR3: TGTGCCAGCTCACCACTTCTGGACGGTGAGCAGTTCTTC.

V usage is TRBV30 and J usage is TRBJ2-1; the match to TRBD2 covers 9 bases. The CDR3 runs to 13 residues. J was trimmed by 9 bases and V by 5 bases; bases with no gene match: 8. Germline V gene lookup returns CDR1 GTSNPN and CDR2 SVGIG (reference sequence). The DNA for the CDR3 is TGTGCCTGGGGACTGCAAGCGGGGGGTGAGCAGTTCTTC. Its protein product is CAWGLQAGGEQFF.

This chain joins TRBV7-2 and TRBJ2-1, with D tentatively TRBD2 (6 bases). Deletions cut 5 bases from V and 6 bases from J, with 11 bases between. There are 13 residues in the CDR3. CDR1 and CDR2 (germline): SGHTA, FQGNSA. CDR3 nucleotide sequence: TGTGCCAGCAGCCCCCGGGAGTCCAATGAGCAGTTCTTC. The encoded protein is CASSPRESNEQFF.

The genes are TRBV5-1 and TRBJ1-1; weak D call: TRBD1 (5 bases). This CDR3 has 16 residues. CDR1 SGHRS and CDR2 YFSETQ come from the germline V gene. The V and J ends lost 2 bases and 5 bases respectively, with 19 bases between them. The CDR3 DNA follows: TGCGCCAGCAGCTTATTGCCAGGGTCCTATGGGACTGAAGCTTTCTTT. Its translation: CASSLLPGSYGTEAFF. Together with reference TRBV5-1 and TRBJ1-1, the CDR3 gives the full variable domain: KAGVTQTPRYLIKTRGQQVTLSCSPISGHRSVSWYQQTPGQGLQFLFEYFSETQRNKGNFPGRFSGRQFSNSRSEMNVSTLELGDSALYLCASSLLPGSYGTEAFFGQGTRLTVV.

The chain joins TRBV7-2 to TRBJ2-7; D perhaps matches TRBD1 (5 bases). Trimming took off 2 bases at V and 2 bases at J, with 10 bases between the two ends. Germline V gene data show CDR1 as SGHTA and CDR2 as FQGNSA. The CDR3 runs to 14 residues. CDR3: CASSLWQGTYEQYF. As DNA, the CDR3 is TGTGCCAGCAGCTTATGGCAGGGCACCTACGAGCAGTACTTC.

The chain employs TRBV11-3 and TRBJ2-1, with D perhaps TRBD1 or TRBD2 (5 bases each). CDR3 size: 14 residues. The ends were cut back, 5 bases at V and 9 bases at J, with 17 bases in the middle. CDR1 and CDR2 from the germline V gene are SGHNT and YENEEA. CDR3 residues: CASSPGPTGAEQFF. The CDR3 bases are TGTGCCAGCAGCCCAGGCCCCACCGGGGCTGAGCAGTTCTTC.